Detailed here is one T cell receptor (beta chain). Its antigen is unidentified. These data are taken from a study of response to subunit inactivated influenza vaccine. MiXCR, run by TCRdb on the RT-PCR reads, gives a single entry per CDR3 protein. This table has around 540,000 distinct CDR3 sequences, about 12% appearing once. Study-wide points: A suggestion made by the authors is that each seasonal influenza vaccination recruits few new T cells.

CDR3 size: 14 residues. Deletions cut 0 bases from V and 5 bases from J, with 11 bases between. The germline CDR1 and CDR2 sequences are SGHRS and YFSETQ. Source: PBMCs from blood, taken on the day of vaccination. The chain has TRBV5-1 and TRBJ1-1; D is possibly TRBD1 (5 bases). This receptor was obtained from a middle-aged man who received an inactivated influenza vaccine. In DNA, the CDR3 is TGCGCCAGCAGCTTGGTTGGGGGTCGGACTGAAGCTTTCTTT. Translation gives CASSLVGGRTEAFF.